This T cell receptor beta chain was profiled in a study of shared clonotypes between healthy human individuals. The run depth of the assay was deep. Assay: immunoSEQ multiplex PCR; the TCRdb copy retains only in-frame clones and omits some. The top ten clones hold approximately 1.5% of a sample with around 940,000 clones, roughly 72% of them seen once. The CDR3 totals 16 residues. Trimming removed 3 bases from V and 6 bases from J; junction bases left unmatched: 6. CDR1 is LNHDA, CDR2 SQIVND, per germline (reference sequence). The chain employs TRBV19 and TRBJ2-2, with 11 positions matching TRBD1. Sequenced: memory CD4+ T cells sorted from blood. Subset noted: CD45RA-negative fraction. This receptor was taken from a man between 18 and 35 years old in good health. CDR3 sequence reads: CASSIGDRGASGELFF. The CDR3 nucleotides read TGTGCCAGTAGTATTGGGGACAGGGGGGCTTCCGGGGAGCTGTTTTTT.